These 22 T cell receptor beta chains were all obtained from the same sample, sequenced in a study of shared clonotypes between healthy human individuals (dated by TCRdb to about 2020). Libraries came from the immunoSEQ multiplex PCR assay. TCRdb obtained this table from immuneACCESS and retained in-frame rearrangements with V and J assigned. These tables miss some clones; where compared with another copy, unresolved V genes account for less than half of the shortfall, and the remainder is unexplained. This sample is represented by more than 2 million clones; 85% to 95% of them were singletons. The ten largest clones represent under 0.15% of the sample. Sequenced sample: naive CD4+ T cells sorted from blood. In the paper's terms, the cell subset or site label means: CD45RA+ positively selected. The receptors derive from a man aged 18 to 29 in good health.

The V call is TRBV6-5, the J call TRBJ1-1, with D perhaps matching TRBD1 (5 bases). CDR1 is MNHEY and CDR2 is SVGAGI in the germline V gene. V was shortened by 6 bases and J by 7 bases, with 18 bases between the two germline ends. The CDR3 totals 14 residues. CDR3 amino acids: CASRRDGQFGEAFF. DNA of the CDR3: TGTGCCAGCAGGCGGGACGGGCAATTCGGTGAAGCTTTCTTT.

This sequence joins TRBV6-5 and TRBJ2-4; no definite D call. V was trimmed by 5 bases and J by 0 bases, leaving 8 bases between them. This CDR3 has 14 amino acids. Germline-derived CDR1 and CDR2 are MNHEY and SVGAGI. The CDR3 DNA is TGTGCCAGCAGTAGTAGACTAGCCAAAAACATTCAGTACTTC. Protein sequence: CASSSRLAKNIQYF.

This chain joins TRBV28 and TRBJ1-2; 10 nucleotides match TRBD1. V shed 5 bases, J shed 0 bases, and the junction held 6 bases outside the gene matches. The germline CDR1 and CDR2 sequences are MDHEN and SYDVKM. The CDR3 contains 16 residues. The CDR3 nucleotides read TGTGCCAGCAGTCCGGGACAGGGGCTGACTAACTATGGCTACACCTTC. Residues: CASSPGQGLTNYGYTF.

The chain joins TRBV27 to TRBJ2-6, with D unclear. Germline V gene sequence: CDR1 MNHEY, CDR2 SMNVEV (reference sequence). The CDR3 extends over 15 amino acids. The V gene lost 5 bases and the J gene lost 1 base, with 9 bases spanning the gap. CDR3 sequence: CASSLGWSGANVLTF. In DNA form, the CDR3 reads TGTGCCAGCAGTCTCGGGTGGTCTGGGGCCAACGTCCTGACTTTC. Full variable domain (rest looked up from reference TRBV27 and TRBJ2-6): EAQVTQNPRYLITVTGKKLTVTCSQNMNHEYMSWYRQDPGLGLRQIYYSMNVEVTDKGDVPEGYKVSRKEKRNFPLILESPSPNQTSLYFCASSLGWSGANVLTFGAGSRLTVL.

The chain joins TRBV6-5 to TRBJ2-7; 13 bases are a match to TRBD2. The germline gives CDR1 MNHEY, CDR2 SVGAGI. This CDR3 spans 16 amino acids. V lost 2 bases, J lost 2 bases, and 3 bases stayed unmatched. CDR3 residues: CASSYGGTSGAYEQYF. For the CDR3, the DNA is TGTGCCAGCAGTTACGGGGGGACTAGCGGGGCCTACGAGCAGTACTTC.

The chain couples TRBV29-1 to TRBJ2-7; maybe TRBD1 (5 bases). The CDR3 sequence is 11 residues long. Trimming removed 4 bases at V and 5 bases at J, with 9 bases between. The germline gives CDR1 SQVTM, CDR2 ANQGSEA. The CDR3 bases are TGCAGCGTTGCCAGGGCCGACGAGCAGTACTTC. Protein sequence: CSVARADEQYF.

The V and J genes are TRBV19 and TRBJ2-7, with TRBD1 identical over 9 bases. Germline CDR1 LNHDA, CDR2 SQIVND (reference sequence). The CDR3 is 15 residues long. Losses at the gene ends were 6 bases for V and 7 bases for J; bases not matched to a gene: 13. In DNA, the CDR3 is TGTGCCAGTAGACCCGACAGGGGGACGTCTCAAGAGCAGTACTTC. As protein: CASRPDRGTSQEQYF.

The chain employs TRBV5-8 and TRBJ1-4; no clear D gene. Trimming cost V 7 bases and J 7 bases, with 14 bases left between them. Germline V gives CDR1 SGHTS, CDR2 YDEGEE. The CDR3 length is 13 residues. CDR3 DNA: TGTGCCAGCGCCTCGGGGAATGGTGAAAAACTGTTTTTT. Its translation is CASASGNGEKLFF.

With regard to this clone: This sample also contains other DNA sequences that code for the same CDR3. This chain connects TRBV7-2 to TRBJ2-3; possible D gene TRBD2, 5 bases. The CDR3 is 14 residues long. Trimming cost V 5 bases and J 2 bases, with 11 bases left between them. Germline lookup yields CDR1 SGHTA and CDR2 FQGNSA. DNA for the CDR3: TGTGCCAGCAGCCTTCGGAGGTCCACAGATACGCAGTATTTT. Its translation: CASSLRRSTDTQYF.

The V gene is TRBV30, the J gene TRBJ2-2; D not resolved. The ends were cut back, 3 bases at V and 1 base at J, with 9 bases in the middle. In germline, CDR1 is GTSNPN, CDR2 SVGIG (reference sequence). The CDR3 is 14 amino acids. The CDR3 loop is CAWSPWENTGELFF. CDR3 in DNA: TGTGCCTGGAGCCCCTGGGAGAACACCGGGGAGCTGTTTTTT.

This chain joins TRBV27 and TRBJ1-1, with D perhaps matching TRBD1 (5 bases). CDR3 length equals 15 residues. CDR1 and CDR2 from the germline V gene are MNHEY and SMNVEV (reference sequence). The V end was cut by 6 bases, the J end by 1 base, with 15 bases between. Here the CDR3 DNA reads TGTGCCAGCAGAAGGAGGCTAGGGGCGAACACTGAAGCTTTCTTT. This codes for CASRRRLGANTEAFF.

The genes are TRBV7-2 and TRBJ2-3; D ambiguous. The CDR3 has 13 residues. CDR1 is SGHTA and CDR2 is FQGNSA in the germline V gene. The ends were cut back, 1 base at V and 14 bases at J, with 16 bases in the middle. CDR3 residues: CASSLGEAEVMYF. In DNA, the CDR3 is TGTGCCAGCAGCTTAGGTGAGGCGGAAGTCATGTATTTT.

The rearrangement links TRBV27 to TRBJ2-3; 8 nucleotides align to TRBD1. This CDR3 region has 15 residues. In germline, CDR1 is MNHEY, CDR2 SMNVEV (reference sequence). V shed 4 bases, J shed 0 bases, and the junction held 3 bases outside the gene matches. CDR3 residues: CASSSGQVSTDTQYF. The CDR3 region has the DNA TGTGCCAGCAGTTCGGGACAGGTTAGCACAGATACGCAGTATTTT.

The rearrangement joins TRBV9 to TRBJ2-1; TRBD1 aligns across 8 bases. CDR1 is SGDLS, CDR2 YYNGEE, per germline. Trimming removed 0 bases from V and 3 bases from J; junction bases left unmatched: 11. CDR3 length: 18 residues. The CDR3 sequence: CASSVGDGTGGFYNEQFF. The CDR3 DNA follows: TGTGCCAGCAGCGTAGGTGACGGGACAGGAGGGTTCTACAATGAGCAGTTCTTC.

This clone has just one count. The chain couples TRBV11-2 to TRBJ2-3, with 9 positions matching TRBD1. The V gene's germline CDR1 is SGHAT and CDR2 FQNNGV. The CDR3 is made up of 14 amino acids. Germline trimming cut 8 bases from V and 6 bases from J; bases unmatched to any gene: 9. CDR3 loop: CASSRTGVTDTQYF. The CDR3 DNA is TGTGCCAGCTCTCGGACAGGGGTTACGGATACGCAGTATTTT. Combining the CDR3 with reference TRBV11-2 and TRBJ2-3 gives the whole variable domain EAGVAQSPRYKIIEKRQSVAFWCNPISGHATLYWYQQILGQGPKLLIQFQNNGVVDDSQLPKDRFSAERLKGVDSTLKIQPAKLEDSAVYLCASSRTGVTDTQYFGPGTRLTVL.

The V gene is TRBV27, the J gene TRBJ1-6; D is possibly TRBD1 (5 bases). The CDR3 is made up of 15 amino acids. The germline V and J ends were trimmed by 4 bases and 7 bases, with 14 bases remaining between them. The germline V gene encodes CDR1 MNHEY and CDR2 SMNVEV (reference sequence). CDR3 DNA sequence: TGTGCCAGCAGTTCCCAGACAGTGGCAAATTCACCCCTCCACTTT. This codes for CASSSQTVANSPLHF.

This rearrangement joins TRBV28 to TRBJ2-7; the D gene is possibly TRBD1 (6 bases). The germline gives CDR1 MDHEN, CDR2 SYDVKM. The V end was cut by 6 bases, the J end by 0 bases, with 12 bases between. The CDR3 consists of 14 residues. This CDR3 is CASSQTGNSYEQYF. Written as DNA, the CDR3 is TGTGCCAGCAGCCAAACAGGGAACTCCTACGAGCAGTACTTC.

Details on this clone: The same CDR3 is also encoded by other DNA sequences in this sample. The genes are TRBV5-4 and TRBJ1-2; a weak D match, TRBD1 (6 bases). From germline, CDR1 is SGHNT and CDR2 YYREEE (reference sequence). Between the trimmed V and J ends, which lost 3 bases and 4 bases, there was a span of 13 bases. This CDR3 contains 14 residues. The CDR3 DNA is TGTGCCAGCAGCTCCGAACAGGGAATCTATGGCTACACCTTC. This translates into CASSSEQGIYGYTF.

The chain has TRBV7-2 and TRBJ1-2, with TRBD1 matching over 11 bases. J gave up 6 bases and V 5 bases, and 11 bases lay outside the gene matches. In germline, CDR1 is SGHTA, CDR2 FQGNSA. The CDR3 loop spans 16 amino acids. DNA of the CDR3: TGTGCCAGCAGCCTGAAGCCGGGACAGGGGGTGGATGGCTACACCTTC. Translation: CASSLKPGQGVDGYTF.

The chain links TRBV5-6 to TRBJ1-2, with D possibly TRBD1 on 6 matching bases. V dropped 4 bases and J dropped 4 bases, with 14 bases sitting between them. Germline lookup yields CDR1 SGHDT and CDR2 YYEEEE. The CDR3 has 14 residues. CDR3 nucleotide sequence: TGTGCCAGCAGCCCCGGGGGCGCGGGCTATGGCTACACCTTC. This sequence encodes CASSPGGAGYGYTF. The whole variable domain, remainder taken from reference TRBV5-6 and TRBJ1-2, is DAGVTQSPTHLIKTRGQQVTLRCSPKSGHDTVSWYQQALGQGPQFIFQYYEEEERQRGNFPDRFSGHQFPNYSSELNVNALLLGDSALYLCASSPGGAGYGYTFGSGTRLTVV.

The genes are TRBV5-4 and TRBJ2-1, with 8 bases matching TRBD2. From germline, CDR1 is SGHNT and CDR2 YYREEE (reference sequence). With V trimmed by 0 bases and J by 0 bases, 8 bases remained unmatched. The CDR3 runs to 18 residues. CDR3 nucleotide sequence: TGTGCCAGCAGCTTGGGCCCGGGACTAGGGAGCTCCTACAATGAGCAGTTCTTC. This gives the protein CASSLGPGLGSSYNEQFF.

The V gene is TRBV6-6, the J gene TRBJ1-2; D not certain. V shed 6 bases and J shed 2 bases, with 13 bases lying between them. CDR3 length equals 14 residues. CDR1 and CDR2 from the germline V gene are MNHNY and SVGAGI (reference sequence). DNA of the CDR3: TGTGCCAGCAGACTTACATTATCGAACTATGGCTACACCTTC. It yields the protein CASRLTLSNYGYTF.